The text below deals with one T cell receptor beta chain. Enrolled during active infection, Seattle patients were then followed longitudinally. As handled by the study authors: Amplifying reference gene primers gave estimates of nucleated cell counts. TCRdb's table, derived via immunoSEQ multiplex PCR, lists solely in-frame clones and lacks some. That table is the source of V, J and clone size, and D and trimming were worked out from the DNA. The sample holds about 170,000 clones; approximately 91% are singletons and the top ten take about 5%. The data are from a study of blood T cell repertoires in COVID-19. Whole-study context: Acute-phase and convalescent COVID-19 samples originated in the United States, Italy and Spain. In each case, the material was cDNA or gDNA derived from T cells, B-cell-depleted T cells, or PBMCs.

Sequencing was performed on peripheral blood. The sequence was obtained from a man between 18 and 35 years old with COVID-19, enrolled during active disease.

The CDR3 reads CASTLLFGTDTQYF. The DNA of the CDR3 is TGTGCCAGTACCCTTCTATTCGGCACAGATACGCAGTATTTT. The chain carries TRBV19 and TRBJ2-3; unclear D gene. The CDR3 consists of 14 residues. Per the germline V gene, CDR1 is LNHDA and CDR2 is SQIVND (reference sequence). V lost 7 bases and J 1 base, leaving 12 bases between the germline ends.